This T cell receptor (beta chain) was sequenced in a study of shared clonotypes between healthy human individuals (dated by TCRdb to the early 2020s). Regarding the research as a whole: The cohort comprised a couple of women and three men aged 18 to 49 years. Blood TCR repertoires of about five healthy adults were deeply sequenced to estimate repertoire size and the extent of clonotype sharing between individuals. Leukapheresis yielded between about 0.94 and 10 billion PBMCs per donor. To increase sequencing depth and limit assay-specific biases, TCR repertoire library preparation and sequencing were carried out by different laboratories using diverse techniques. Per donor, three plates each were used for CD4 naive and CD4 memory, two for CD8 naive, and one for CD8 memory.

General study outcomes and caveats: Higher generation probabilities were observed for clonotypes shared by all four sorted-subset donors than for non-shared clonotypes. Even with the large sequencing depth, rarefaction of the sorted-subset datasets indicated that sequencing was incomplete. Across a few donors, roughly 5.1% of naive CD4, roughly 3.5% of naive CD8, 2.3% of memory CD4, and under 0.45% of memory CD8 clonotypes were shared. Pairwise subsampling led to the expectation that sequencing depth would affect the degree of clonotype sharing among donors. Because the study included only a small number of donors, the genetic and exposure-history diversity represented was limited. Larger estimated clonotype richness was generally found for naive subsets than for memory subsets. Sampling was restricted to blood, and TCR repertoires in tissues likely differ from the TCR repertoires found in blood.

This clone has more than one count but fewer than ten. No cognate antigen has been identified for it. No clone much larger than this one lies a single base away; base qualities are absent. In the same sample, other DNA sequences code for this CDR3. Using the deep immunoSEQ assay, TCR CDR3 regions were amplified from genomic DNA by multiplex PCR. Extracted genomic DNA from each cell subset was distributed evenly across all wells of several immunoSEQ 96-well plates, and each plate was treated as a replicate. Each replicate PCR for sorted subsets received approximately 220 ng genomic DNA, equal to 28,000 or so T cell genomes. Purified libraries were quantified with a Qubit 3.0 fluorometer, sized on a Bioanalyzer 2100, and re-quantified with the KAPA Library Quantification kit. Each immunoSEQ 96-well plate was sequenced on its own single-read 150-cycle Illumina NextSeq 550 flow cell. In the paper's pipeline: The immunoSEQ output contained only junctional sequences without quality scores, so filtering could not match that applied to full-length reads. Sequences were annotated with PyIR, a Python wrapper for IgBLAST v1.9, using IMGT germline references to assign V/J genes and CDR3. Any read was removed if the V/J assignment was weak (E-value above 1e-6), the CDR3 was missing, or the read contained stop codons, out-of-frame junctions, or ambiguous translated residues. V3J clonotypes were defined as sequences sharing an identical inferred V gene, J gene, and CDR3 amino acid sequence. Percentage overlap between repertoires was calculated by dividing the number of shared unique clonotypes by the size of the smaller repertoire. Three approaches were used to assess repertoire richness: RTK rarefaction, the Chao1 estimator, and Recon v2.1 estimates of unobserved clonotypes. OLGA was used to compute generation probabilities for all TCRbeta clonotypes that the gDNA method yielded from a few donors. In its TCRdb copy, this immuneACCESS table keeps in-frame sequences only and misses some clones. Where compared with another copy, unresolved V genes explain less than half of these, and the others have no known cause. Clonal size and the V and J genes are those of that table, whereas D and trimming came from the DNA. Counted in this sample were millions of clones; about 95% of them appeared once. Together, the top ten hold around 1.1% of the sample.

CD8 naive samples were obtained by positive selection for CCR7 among CD45RO-negative cells, yielding a CD45RA+CCR7+ population from which TemRA cells were excluded. Healthy HIV-negative adults with no recently reported acute infections or vaccinations were included as donors. All donors were Caucasian adults living in Nashville, Tennessee, USA. After blood collection by leukapheresis, PBMCs were isolated using Ficoll-Histopaque density gradient centrifugation and then cryopreserved in the vapor phase of liquid nitrogen. Analytical flow cytometry was used to check the purity and quantity of every magnetically sorted T cell population. Genomic DNA was isolated from every sorted fraction and measured by UV absorbance on a Nanodrop 2000c. This clonotype was obtained from a man aged 18 to 30 in good health. Sequencing used naive CD8+ T cells sorted from blood. The cell subset or site label of this sample denotes: CD45RA+CCR7+.

The sequenced DNA is TGTGCCAGCAGCTTGGCCCTAGCGGGAGGGTACAATGAGCAGTTCTTC. Its translation reads: CASSLALAGGYNEQFF. The V and J segments used are TRBV5-6 and TRBJ2-1, with TRBD2 identical over 12 junction bases. V has 0 bases trimmed and J has 4 bases trimmed; junction bases matching no gene number 2. The germline V gene supplies CDR1 SGHDT and CDR2 YYEEEE. The CDR3 contains 16 residues, cysteine and phenylalanine counted. The only DNA kept is the CDR3, 48 bases in frame from the first base.